This T cell receptor (beta chain) was recorded in a study of T cells in Graves' hyperthyroidism and ophthalmopathy. About the study: Peripheral blood draws took place at initial diagnosis, ahead of any treatment.

The CDR3 contains 15 residues. Losses at the gene ends were 4 bases for V and 6 bases for J; bases not matched to a gene: 4. The V gene's germline CDR1 is MGHRA and CDR2 YSYEKL. Study-wide results and caveats: Patients with ophthalmopathy were separated from those with stable hyperthyroidism by a 13 V-J model. Blood samples included most of the expanded thyroid clonotypes exceeding 0.001.

Turning to this clonotype: Antigen: not known.

Amplified regions were TCR beta CDR3 sequences from RNA transcripts. The HTBI primer set was used in a first-round RT-PCR of the TCR CDR3. TCRdb re-called the multiplex PCR reads through MiXCR, storing one row per CDR3 protein. Here the sample spans 550,000 to 600,000 distinct CDR3 sequences, 14% being singletons. Based on clinical symptoms, serum thyroxine and TRAb, thyroid ultrasound and orbital computed tomography, diagnoses were reached. Source material: blood. The rearrangement uses TRBV4-1 and TRBJ1-4, with 11 bases identical to TRBD1. This TCR was sampled from a woman under 30 with Graves' ophthalmopathy. CDR3 bases: TGCGCCAGCAGCCCCGGACAGGGGGCGCATGAAAAACTGTTTTTT. It is translated as CASSPGQGAHEKLFF.